This TCR beta chain is drawn from a study of T cell responses to AZD1222 COVID-19 vaccine. The junction had 12 bases not matched to a gene; V was cut back by 5 bases and J by 7 bases. Germline assignment: CDR1 MDHEN and CDR2 SYDVKM. This CDR3 region has 15 residues. TCRdb keeps only in-frame clones here, not all; method: immunoSEQ multiplex PCR. Altogether more than 95,000 clones are present, about 90% being singletons, with the ten largest covering 7% to 10%. The rearrangement uses TRBV28 and TRBJ1-1; 8 nucleotides agree with TRBD1. The clonotype was recovered from an adult in good health. Sequencing was performed on peripheral blood, taken on day 0 of AZD1222 vaccination. CDR3 nucleotides: TGTGCCAGCAGTGCGTCAGGGGGCGGAGGGTTTGAAGCTTTCTTT. Residues: CASSASGGGGFEAFF.